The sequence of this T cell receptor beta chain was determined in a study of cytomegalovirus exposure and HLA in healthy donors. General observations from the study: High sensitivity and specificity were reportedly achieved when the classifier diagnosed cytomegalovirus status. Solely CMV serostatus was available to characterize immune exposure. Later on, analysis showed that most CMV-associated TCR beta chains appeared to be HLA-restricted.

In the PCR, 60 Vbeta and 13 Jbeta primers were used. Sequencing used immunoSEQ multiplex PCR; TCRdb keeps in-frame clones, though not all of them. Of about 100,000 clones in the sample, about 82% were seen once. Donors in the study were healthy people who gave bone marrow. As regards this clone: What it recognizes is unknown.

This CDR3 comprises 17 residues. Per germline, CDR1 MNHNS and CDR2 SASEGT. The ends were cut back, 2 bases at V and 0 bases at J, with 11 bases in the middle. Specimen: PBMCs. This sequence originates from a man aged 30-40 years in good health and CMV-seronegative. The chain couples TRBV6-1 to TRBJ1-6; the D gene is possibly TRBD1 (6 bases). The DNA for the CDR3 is TGTGCCAGCAGTGAATGGACAGCGAGCTCCTATAATTCACCCCTCCACTTT. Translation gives CASSEWTASSYNSPLHF.